This is a list of T cell receptor beta chains from one sample in a study of siplizumab effects on memory and regulatory T cells. Clones were read by immunoSEQ multiplex PCR, and TCRdb kept only the in-frame ones, dropping some. Altogether some 100,000 clones are present, 92% being singletons, with the ten largest covering around 0.7%. The sequenced sample was Tregs sorted from blood. Source of these receptors: a human donor in good health. CDR3s include the opening cysteine and the closing phenylalanine or tryptophan. D genes are given only for firm matches. Size is stated for part of the rows, as once, few or many counts, or as a class when the clone is expanded.

d_call	j_call	clone_size	v_call	cdr3_nt	cdr3_aa
NA	TRBJ1-5	NA	TRBV15	TGTGCCACCAGCAGCAACCGCTTTGAGCCCCAGCATTTT	CATSSNRFEPQHF
TRBD1	TRBJ2-5	NA	TRBV14	TGTGCCAGCAGCCAAGGGTACGGGACAGGGCCTCAAGAGACCCAGTACTTC	CASSQGYGTGPQETQYF
NA	TRBJ2-1	NA	TRBV7-8	TGTGCCAGCAGCTTAGGAAGTTGGAGCTACAATGAGCAGTTCTTC	CASSLGSWSYNEQFF
TRBD2	TRBJ2-2	NA	TRBV7-8	TGTGCCAGCAGCTTGAAATGGGGACTAGCGGGAGGGCATGGCGGGGAGCTGTTTTTT	CASSLKWGLAGGHGGELFF
NA	TRBJ2-7	NA	TRBV5-1	TGCGCCAGCAGCCCGAGCCCGGGCATTCCCATGGGCGAGCAGTACTTC	CASSPSPGIPMGEQYF
NA	TRBJ2-3	NA	TRBV6-1	TGTGCCAGCAGTCCGGGACCCAACACAGATACGCAGTATTTT	CASSPGPNTDTQYF
TRBD2	TRBJ2-1	NA	TRBV7-3	TGTGCCAGCAGCTTAGAAAGGACTAGCTTCAATGAGCAGTTCTTC	CASSLERTSFNEQFF
NA	TRBJ2-1	medium-sized	TRBV2	TGTGCCAGCAGTGAGCAGGGCGGGGAGCAGTTCTTC	CASSEQGGEQFF
NA	TRBJ2-7	NA	TRBV18	TGTGCCAGCTCACCGAACAGCTACGAGCAGTACTTC	CASSPNSYEQYF
NA	TRBJ1-3	NA	TRBV5-1	TGCGCCAGCAGCACAACCCCAGGAAACACCATATATTTT	CASSTTPGNTIYF
TRBD2	TRBJ2-3	NA	TRBV7-3	TGTGCCAGCAGCGTCGGACTAGCGGGAGCAATCACAGATACGCAGTATTTT	CASSVGLAGAITDTQYF
NA	TRBJ1-1	few	TRBV4-1	TGCGCCAGCAGCCGACAGGAGAACACTGAAGCTTTCTTT	CASSRQENTEAFF
NA	TRBJ2-1	NA	TRBV5-1	TGCGCCAGCAGCTTGGAGGGACTTTTCACTGAGCAGTTCTTC	CASSLEGLFTEQFF
TRBD1	TRBJ1-1	NA	TRBV19	TGTGCCAGTAGACCCTCCGGGACAGGGGGCACTGAAGCTTTCTTT	CASRPSGTGGTEAFF
NA	TRBJ2-7	NA	TRBV14	TGTGCCAGCAGCCAGGGAGGGGGCTATGTGAACTTC	CASSQGGGYVNF
TRBD2	TRBJ2-7	NA	TRBV7-6	TGTGCCAGCAGCCCAACTAGCGGGAACTACGAGCAGTACTTC	CASSPTSGNYEQYF
NA	TRBJ1-5	NA	TRBV5-1	TGCGCCAGCAGCTTGGCGATTGGACAGCCCCAGCATTTT	CASSLAIGQPQHF
NA	TRBJ2-3	NA	TRBV2	TGTGCCAGCAGTTTGGGCCGGGGAGGCACAGATACGCAGTATTTT	CASSLGRGGTDTQYF
TRBD1	TRBJ2-5	NA	TRBV11-3	TGTGCCAGCAGCCGAGGGGGCGTCCAAGAGACCCAGTACTTC	CASSRGGVQETQYF
TRBD1	TRBJ2-7	NA	TRBV6-1	TGTGCCAGCAGTGGAGGGGGCGGCGAGCAGTACTTC	CASSGGGGEQYF
NA	TRBJ1-1	NA	TRBV18	TGTGCCAGCTCATGGGACTGGGGGTTAGCTGAAGCTTTCTTT	CASSWDWGLAEAFF
NA	TRBJ2-3	once	TRBV6-5	TGTGCCAGCAGATACAGGGTTACAGATACGCAGTATTTT	CASRYRVTDTQYF
TRBD2	TRBJ2-1	NA	TRBV7-3	TGTGCCAGCAGCTCTTCAGCGGGAGGGCCCTACAATGAGCAGTTCTTC	CASSSSAGGPYNEQFF
NA	TRBJ1-2	NA	TRBV5-4	TGTGCCAGCAGCTTATTAGGCAGTACATCCTATGGCTACACCTTC	CASSLLGSTSYGYTF
TRBD1	TRBJ2-3	NA	TRBV10-3	TGTGCCATCAGTGACTCAAAGGGACAGGGGAATCGTGATACGCAGTATTTT	CAISDSKGQGNRDTQYF
TRBD2	TRBJ2-7	NA	TRBV6-5	TGTGCCAGCAGGACCGGGACTAGCGGGAGCTACGAGCAGTACTTC	CASRTGTSGSYEQYF
NA	TRBJ2-7	NA	TRBV6-1	TGTGCCAGCAGGGCCTTCTACGAGCAGTACTTC	CASRAFYEQYF
NA	TRBJ1-2	NA	TRBV4-2	TGTGCCAGCAGCTCAACCAACAGGGAAGGCTATGGCTACACCTTC	CASSSTNREGYGYTF
TRBD1	TRBJ2-2	NA	TRBV10-1	TGCGCCAGCACTCGGGACAGGGTCACCGGGGAGCTGTTTTTT	CASTRDRVTGELFF
NA	TRBJ2-7	NA	TRBV27	TGTGCCAGCAGTTTCTCCGGGACGTCAGCCTACGAGCAGTACTTC	CASSFSGTSAYEQYF
TRBD1	TRBJ2-7	NA	TRBV5-8	TGTGCCAGCAGCCCCGGGACAGGGGTCGTCTACGAGCAGTACTTC	CASSPGTGVVYEQYF
TRBD2	TRBJ2-1	NA	TRBV28	TGTGCCAGCACCTTTCGACTAGCGGGAGTCAATGAGCAGTTCTTC	CASTFRLAGVNEQFF
TRBD2	TRBJ2-2	NA	TRBV29-1	TGCAGCGACAGCCCCGGGACTAGCGGGATTCGGATGTGTCGCGGGGAGCTGTTTTTT	CSDSPGTSGIRMCRGELFF
NA	TRBJ1-5	NA	TRBV27	TGTGCCAGCAGTCGCCTGGGGCAGGGGAGGGTCAATCAGCCCCAGCATTTT	CASSRLGQGRVNQPQHF
NA	TRBJ1-1	NA	TRBV28	TGTGCCAGCAAAATTTTGGGGGGGCTGACCTTGAACACTGAAGCTTTCTTT	CASKILGGLTLNTEAFF
NA	TRBJ1-1	NA	TRBV7-3	TGTGCCAGCAGCATAACAGGGAACACTGAAGCTTTCTTT	CASSITGNTEAFF
NA	TRBJ2-7	NA	TRBV6-5	TGTGCCAGCAGTTACTCGATTGAGTGGGGTCACGAGCAGTACTTC	CASSYSIEWGHEQYF
TRBD2	TRBJ2-1	NA	TRBV18	TGTGCCAGCTCACCCGAGGTAGCGGGTCTGCAGTTCTTC	CASSPEVAGLQFF
TRBD1	TRBJ1-3	NA	TRBV6-6	TGTGCCAGCAGTTATCTTCAGGGGGCAGTAGGAAACACCATATATTTT	CASSYLQGAVGNTIYF
TRBD2	TRBJ2-1	NA	TRBV5-4	TGTGCCAGCAGCTTGAGTAGCGGGAGGGCCCATGAGCAGTTCTTC	CASSLSSGRAHEQFF
NA	TRBJ2-2	NA	TRBV18	TGTGCCAGCTCACCACCGAGGGGGACGAACACCGGGGAGCTGTTTTTT	CASSPPRGTNTGELFF
TRBD2	TRBJ2-1	NA	TRBV25-1	TGTGCCAGCAGTCCGTTGCGCAGGAGCGGGAGGATGGATGAGCAGTTCTTC	CASSPLRRSGRMDEQFF
NA	TRBJ2-1	NA	TRBV13	TGTGCCAGCAGCTCCAGGGAGGTGCGCAATGAGCAGTTCTTC	CASSSREVRNEQFF
NA	TRBJ2-5	NA	TRBV5-1	TGCGCCAGCAGCCTGATGACAGCCAAAGAGACCCAGTACTTC	CASSLMTAKETQYF
NA	TRBJ1-2	NA	TRBV19	TGTGCCAGTAGTCCCAACAAAGGGGCGAAGGCTAACTATGGCTACACCTTC	CASSPNKGAKANYGYTF
NA	TRBJ2-3	NA	TRBV5-8	TGTGCCAGCAGCAGTACAGGCAGGGGCACAGATACGCAGTATTTT	CASSSTGRGTDTQYF
NA	TRBJ2-7	NA	TRBV4-1	TGCGCCAGCAGCCAAGAGGGGTTCCTGAACGAGCAGTACTTC	CASSQEGFLNEQYF
NA	TRBJ1-3	NA	TRBV11-2	TGTGCCAGCAGCCATAGTAGGTCTGGAAACACCATATATTTT	CASSHSRSGNTIYF
TRBD2	TRBJ2-7	NA	TRBV5-1	TGCGCCAGCAGCCCCGCGGGACTAGCGTTCGGCGAGCAGTACTTC	CASSPAGLAFGEQYF
NA	TRBJ1-2	NA	TRBV5-1	TGCGCCAGCAGCTTAAGCGAGCCCTATGGCTACACCTTC	CASSLSEPYGYTF